This T cell receptor (beta chain) came from a study of cytomegalovirus exposure and HLA in healthy donors. PCR amplification relied on 60 Vbeta primers (plus 13 Jbeta primers). Using immunoSEQ multiplex PCR, the repertoire was profiled, and TCRdb retains in-frame clones only, with some absent. Seen here are around 160,000 clones, 65% to 70% observed once, and the top ten hold 4.5%. Those who donated were healthy bone marrow donors. This clone was found a few times. Its antigen is unknown. Study-level findings and limits: In vitro assays verified that three CMV-associated chains recognized CMV antigens specifically. Per a later analysis, about 17,000 TCR beta sequences showed association with HLA alleles at 0.05 false discovery rate.

Sequenced: PBMCs. The clonotype was recovered from a woman under 30 in good health and CMV-seropositive.

The CDR3 DNA is TGCGCCAGCAGCCACCCACAACTACGGACACGTGGAAGGATCACTGAAGCTTTCTTT. Residues: CASSHPQLRTRGRITEAFF. The chain joins TRBV4-1 to TRBJ1-1; D is perhaps TRBD1 (5 bases). The CDR3 is made up of 19 amino acids. Germline V gives CDR1 MGHRA, CDR2 YSYEKL. Trimming pared 3 bases from V and 4 bases from J, leaving 27 bases between.